This T cell receptor (beta chain) is drawn from a study of graft-versus-host responses after intestinal transplantation. Notes on the study in general: The authors found GvH clones in recipient marrow, some appearing first in ileum or blood.

TCRdb's copy holds only in-frame clones and misses some; the assay was immunoSEQ multiplex PCR. The repertoire holds 75,000 to 100,000 clones, about 93% seen once, with 0.45% to 0.55% in the top ten. V shed 5 bases and J 3 bases; nucleotides not matched to a gene: 8. The CDR3 length is 15 residues. Germline assignment: CDR1 MNHEY and CDR2 SVGAGI. Notes on this clone: As yet, its antigen is unknown.

The V call is TRBV6-5, the J call TRBJ2-5; 8 bases match TRBD2. The sequencing here drew on unstimulated CD8+ T cells sorted from spleen or lymph node cells, taken before intestinal transplant. The clonotype originates from a human donor who received an intestinal transplant. CDR3 coding DNA: TGTGCCAGCAGTGGGACTAGGGGCCCGGAAGAGACCCAGTACTTC. This gives the protein CASSGTRGPEETQYF.